The present TCR beta chain was sequenced within a study of cytomegalovirus exposure and HLA in healthy donors. The PCR was carried out with 60 Vbeta primers and 13 Jbeta primers. The table came from immunoSEQ multiplex PCR; TCRdb's copy has only in-frame clones and leaves some out. The repertoire has about 130,000 clones, about 72% of them found once; the top ten carry around 1.6%. About this clone itself: Its antigen is currently unknown.

V was pared by 6 bases and J by 1 base, with 7 bases of the junction left unmatched. Germline CDR1 is MNHEY and CDR2 is SMNVEV (reference sequence). The CDR3 length is 16 residues. Study results and limitations: As immune exposure information, only CMV serostatus was available. In a later analysis, a missense DCLRE1C variant was linked to TCR beta V- and J-gene trimming. Analyzed later, most CMV-associated TCR beta chains appeared HLA-restricted. Earlier findings revealed that most TCR beta V segments proved productive either about 87% or about 30% of the time.

This rearrangement joins TRBV27 to TRBJ1-5; 9 bases are shared with TRBD1. The receptor was derived from a young man in good health and CMV-seropositive. Sequences were obtained from PBMCs. CDR3 sequence: CASRLQGAPSNQPQHF. CDR3 bases: TGTGCCAGCAGGTTACAGGGGGCCCCAAGCAATCAGCCCCAGCATTTT.